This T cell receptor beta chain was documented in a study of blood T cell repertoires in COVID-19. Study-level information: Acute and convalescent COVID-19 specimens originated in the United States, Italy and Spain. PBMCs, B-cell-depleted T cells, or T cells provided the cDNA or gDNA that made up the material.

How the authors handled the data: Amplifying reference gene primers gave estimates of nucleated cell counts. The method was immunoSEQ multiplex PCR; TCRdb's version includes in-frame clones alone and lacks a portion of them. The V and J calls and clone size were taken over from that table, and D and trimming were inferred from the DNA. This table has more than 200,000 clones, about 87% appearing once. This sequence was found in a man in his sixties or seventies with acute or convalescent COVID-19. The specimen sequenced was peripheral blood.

This CDR3 is CASSLVPGNQPQHF. The CDR3 coding sequence is TGTGCCAGCAGCTTGGTCCCAGGTAATCAGCCCCAGCATTTT. The chain combines TRBV5-4 with TRBJ1-5; D gene unclear. Trimming took off 0 bases at V and 4 bases at J, with 8 bases between the two ends. Germline CDR1 and CDR2: SGHNT and YYREEE (reference sequence). The CDR3 is 14 amino acids.